The 10 T cell receptor beta chains reported below all come from one sample, sequenced in a study of blood T cells in healthy people across ages. Sample-barcoded 5' priming and a J-beta primer mix drove a second PCR of about 6 to 11 cycles. From the 5' RACE reads, TCRdb called clonotypes with MiXCR, one entry per CDR3 protein. The repertoire holds about 780,000 distinct CDR3 sequences, with around 62% as singletons. What was sequenced was blood. These receptors were collected from a young man in good health.

The J gene is TRBJ1-1, the V gene TRBV6-5; D possibly corresponds to TRBD1 (5 bases). The CDR3 is made up of 17 amino acids. V was cut by 0 bases and J by 4 bases, with 18 bases left in between. Germline-derived CDR1 and CDR2 are MNHEY and SVGAGI. The CDR3 sequence: CASSYSGGGRGGTEAFF. The DNA of the CDR3 is TGTGCCAGCAGTTACTCGGGCGGGGGTCGGGGAGGCACTGAAGCTTTCTTT.

This chain uses TRBV7-2 with TRBJ2-3, with 8 bases aligning to TRBD2. Germline-derived CDR1 and CDR2 are SGHTA and FQGNSA. Losses at the gene ends were 1 base for V and 2 bases for J; bases not matched to a gene: 2. The length of the CDR3 is 15 residues. CDR3 bases: TGTGCCAGCAGCTTAGTTAGCGGGAACACAGATACGCAGTATTTT. Protein product: CASSLVSGNTDTQYF.

This clonotype was observed a few times. Relative to the germline gene, one junction end is altered; a read error may explain this. The CDR3 loop reads CASSLAGGRQETQYF. The CDR3 nucleotides are TGTGCCAGCAGCTTAGCGGGGGGGCGCCAAGAGACCCAGTACTTC. V is TRBV12-3 or TRBV12-4 and J is TRBJ2-5, with 11 positions matching TRBD2. The CDR3 spans 15 residues.

The chain has TRBV6-2 or TRBV6-3 and TRBJ2-6; D is possibly TRBD2 (6 bases). Germline assignment: CDR1 MNHEY and CDR2 SVGEGT. The CDR3 is made up of 16 amino acids. Trimming took 8 bases from V and 0 from J, leaving 14 bases between them. The CDR3 region has the DNA TGTGCCAGCCGAGAGGAGGGATACTCTGGGGCCAACGTCCTGACTTTC. Protein sequence: CASREEGYSGANVLTF.

The table lists this clonotype with a count of one. Compared with germline, one end of the junction differs, possibly owing to a read error. The chain carries TRBV10-3 and TRBJ1-2; D gene unclear. The CDR3 spans 14 residues. Germline V gene data show CDR1 as ENHRY and CDR2 as SYGVKD. In nucleotides, the CDR3 is TGTGCCATCAGGGAGTCGCCGGGGAACTATGGCTACACCTTC. It translates to CAIRESPGNYGYTF.

This chain links TRBV10-3 with TRBJ2-1, with D possibly matching TRBD2 (6 bases). The J call may be faulty, since TRBJ2-7 better matches the DNA end. Germline CDR1 ENHRY, CDR2 SYGVKD. This CDR3 has 15 amino acids. Here the CDR3 reads CAISESRGLLYEQYF. CDR3 in DNA: TGTGCCATCAGTGAGTCACGCGGACTACTCTACGAGCAGTACTTC.

In this sample, this clonotype turned up a few times. The chain employs TRBV6-6 and TRBJ1-1; TRBD1 agrees at 8 bases. CDR3 length equals 14 residues. Trimming at V came to 7 bases and at J to 6 bases, leaving 10 bases not matched to a gene. CDR1 and CDR2 from the germline V gene are MNHNY and SVGAGI (reference sequence). The CDR3 sequence: CASTQGASGPEAFF. DNA for the CDR3: TGTGCCAGCACCCAGGGGGCGAGTGGGCCTGAAGCTTTCTTT.

Remarks on this clonotype: A much larger clone differs by one base, so this may be a read error. The J gene is TRBJ2-6, the V gene TRBV5-1; D might be TRBD1 (6 bases). The CDR3 contains 16 residues. Looked up from germline, CDR1 is SGHRS and CDR2 is YFSETQ. Trimming removed 4 bases from V and 3 bases from J, with 14 bases in between. CDR3 sequence (DNA): TGCGCCAGCAGCCCACAGGGTTGTGGTGGGGCCAACGTCCTGACTTTC. Translated: CASSPQGCGGANVLTF. The complete variable domain, with remaining parts taken from reference TRBV5-1 and TRBJ2-6, reads KAGVTQTPRYLIKTRGQQVTLSCSPISGHRSVSWYQQTPGQGLQFLFEYFSETQRNKGNFPGRFSGRQFSNSRSEMNVSTLELGDSALYLCASSPQGCGGANVLTFGAGSRLTVL.

The gene calls are TRBV2 and TRBJ2-7; the D is unclear. Germline CDR1 SNHLY, CDR2 FYNNEI. This CDR3 contains 13 residues. Deletions cut 7 bases from V and 5 bases from J, with 15 bases between. The CDR3: CASTTVPLDEQYF. CDR3 nucleotides: TGTGCCAGCACCACAGTGCCGCTTGACGAGCAGTACTTC. The whole variable domain, filled in from reference TRBV2 and TRBJ2-7, reads EPEVTQTPSHQVTQMGQEVILRCVPISNHLYFYWYRQILGQKVEFLVSFYNNEISEKSEIFDDQFSVERPDGSNFTLKIRSTKLEDSAMYFCASTTVPLDEQYFGPGTRLTVT.

The sample holds a few counts of this clonotype. The CDR3: CASADKETQYF. In nucleotides, the CDR3 is TGTGCTAGTGCCGACAAAGAGACCCAGTACTTC. The J gene is TRBJ2-5, the V gene TRBV12-5; D unclear. V was pared by 7 bases and J by 3 bases, with 6 bases between. CDR1 and CDR2 from the germline V gene are LGHNT and FRNRAP. CDR3 length equals 11 residues.